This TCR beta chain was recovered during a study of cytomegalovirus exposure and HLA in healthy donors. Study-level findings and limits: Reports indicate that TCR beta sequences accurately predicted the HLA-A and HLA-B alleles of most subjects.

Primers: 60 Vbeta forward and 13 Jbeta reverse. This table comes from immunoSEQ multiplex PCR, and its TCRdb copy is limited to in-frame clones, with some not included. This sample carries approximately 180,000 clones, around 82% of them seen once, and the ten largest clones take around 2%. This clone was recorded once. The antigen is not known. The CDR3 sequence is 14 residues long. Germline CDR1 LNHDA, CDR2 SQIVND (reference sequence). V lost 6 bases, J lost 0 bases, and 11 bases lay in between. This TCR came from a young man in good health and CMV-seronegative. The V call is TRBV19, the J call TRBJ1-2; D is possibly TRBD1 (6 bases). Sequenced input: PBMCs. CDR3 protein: CASRIQGPNYGYTF. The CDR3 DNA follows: TGTGCCAGTAGGATACAGGGCCCTAACTATGGCTACACCTTC. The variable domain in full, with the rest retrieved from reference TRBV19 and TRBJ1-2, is DGGITQSPKYLFRKEGQNVTLSCEQNLNHDAMYWYRQDPGQGLRLIYYSQIVNDFQKGDIAEGYSVSREKKESFPLTVTSAQKNPTAFYLCASRIQGPNYGYTFGSGTRLTVV.